Here is one TCR beta chain with its context. The antigen remains undetermined. Other DNA variants within this sample encode the same CDR3. These data belong to a study of a mutant IDH1 vaccine in newly diagnosed glioma. Study summary: Earlier therapy was either radiotherapy, temozolomide, or both, and most got both.

The time point was: week 11, during vaccination. The vaccine gave 300 ug of a 20-mer mutant IDH1 peptide subcutaneously per dose. The length of the CDR3 is 12 residues. With 4 bases removed from V and 3 bases from J, the gap between germline ends came to 8 bases. Germline-derived CDR1 and CDR2 are SQVTM and ANQGSEA. Sequencing was performed with immunoSEQ multiplex PCR; in TCRdb, only in-frame clones are kept and a portion is missing. The sample records some 130,000 clones, about four fifths being singletons. V is TRBV29-1 and J is TRBJ2-3; D ambiguous. The specimen was PBMCs, collected from a glioma patient whose treatment included an IDH1 peptide vaccine. This TCR derives from a man in his forties with glioma. The CDR3 DNA reads as TGCAGCGTTGTTAGGGATACAGATACGCAGTATTTT. This translates into CSVVRDTDTQYF.